This T cell receptor beta chain derives from a study of OX40 agonist ivuxolimab in advanced cancers. Autoimmune disease history or systemic immunosuppression was exclusionary. The CDR3 totals 16 residues. V dropped 5 bases and J dropped 0 bases, with 15 bases sitting between them. Looked up from germline, CDR1 is MNHNY and CDR2 is SVGAGI (reference sequence). The repertoire was sequenced with immunoSEQ multiplex PCR; TCRdb's copy has only in-frame clones and lacks some. The table has some 45,000 clones, approximately 90% seen once. The sample here was CD4+ or CD8+ T cells sorted from blood, taken in a trial of the OX40 agonist ivuxolimab. This receptor was taken from an adult with an advanced solid tumor such as melanoma, head and neck, liver or kidney cancer. The V call is TRBV6-6, the J call TRBJ2-3; D gene uncertain. This CDR3 reads CASSMQAAASTDTQYF. The CDR3 DNA reads as TGTGCCAGCAGTATGCAGGCGGCAGCAAGCACAGATACGCAGTATTTT.